Listed here are 5 T cell receptor beta chains from one sample, sequenced in a study of blood T cells in healthy people across ages (dated by TCRdb to between 2015 and 2016). The library came from 5' RACE. Sequencing took place on an Illumina HiSeq 2500. A second about 7 to 11 cycle PCR used a sample-barcoded 5' primer and a J-beta primer mix. TCRdb took the public reads, trimmed them with fastp at Q25, ran MiXCR for clone calling and kept in-frame beta chains. Every CDR3 protein is listed once, alongside the most common genes and DNA of its rows. For this sample the table gives roughly 680,000 distinct CDR3 sequences, of which about 51% were detected only once. The ten largest clones add up to roughly 13% of the sample. The specimen was blood. The receptors originated from a woman of 80 years or more in good health.

This clonotype was counted a few times. The chain links TRBV27 to TRBJ2-1; 7 bases are shared with TRBD2. The CDR3 contains 16 residues. Germline trimming cut 6 bases from V and 6 bases from J; bases unmatched to any gene: 14. In germline, CDR1 is MNHEY, CDR2 SMNVEV (reference sequence). The CDR3 DNA follows: TGTGCCAGCAGCAGATGGTCTAGCGGCCTTTCCAATGAGCAGTTCTTC. This sequence encodes CASSRWSSGLSNEQFF.

Ten or more counts support this clonotype. The chain links TRBV4-1 to TRBJ1-6; D unclear. CDR1 MGHRA and CDR2 YSYEKL come from the germline V gene. This CDR3 is 18 amino acids long. The V and J ends lost 2 bases and 0 bases respectively, with 14 bases between them. In nucleotides, the CDR3 is TGCGCCAGCAGCCAACTTACATTGCTCCCCTCCTATAATTCACCCCTCCACTTT. It yields the protein CASSQLTLLPSYNSPLHF.

This clonotype came up many times. The gene calls are TRBV3-1 and TRBJ2-7; D is unclear. The germline CDR1 and CDR2 sequences are LGHDT and YNNKEL (reference sequence). Between the trimmed V and J ends, which lost 5 bases and 4 bases, there was a span of 12 bases. The CDR3 loop spans 13 amino acids. This CDR3 reads CASSNRPSYEQYF. The CDR3 region has the DNA TGTGCCAGCAGCAACCGGCCATCATACGAGCAGTACTTC.

The gene calls are TRBV27 and TRBJ2-1, with TRBD1 matching over 9 bases. The CDR3 is 17 residues long. Trimming at V came to 3 bases and at J to 3 bases, leaving 9 bases not matched to a gene. Germline values: CDR1 MNHEY, CDR2 SMNVEV (reference sequence). The CDR3 loop reads CASSLKRDRDGYNEQFF. CDR3 nucleotide sequence: TGTGCCAGCAGTTTGAAGAGGGACAGGGACGGCTACAATGAGCAGTTCTTC.

This clonotype was picked up many times. V gene TRBV6-6 combines with J gene TRBJ2-7; D ambiguous. Trimming removed 2 bases at V and 2 bases at J, with 7 bases between. The CDR3 length is 13 residues. Germline V gene data show CDR1 as MNHNY and CDR2 as SVGAGI (reference sequence). The CDR3 sequence: CASSYTVAYEQYF. DNA of the CDR3: TGTGCCAGCAGTTACACGGTAGCCTACGAGCAGTACTTC.